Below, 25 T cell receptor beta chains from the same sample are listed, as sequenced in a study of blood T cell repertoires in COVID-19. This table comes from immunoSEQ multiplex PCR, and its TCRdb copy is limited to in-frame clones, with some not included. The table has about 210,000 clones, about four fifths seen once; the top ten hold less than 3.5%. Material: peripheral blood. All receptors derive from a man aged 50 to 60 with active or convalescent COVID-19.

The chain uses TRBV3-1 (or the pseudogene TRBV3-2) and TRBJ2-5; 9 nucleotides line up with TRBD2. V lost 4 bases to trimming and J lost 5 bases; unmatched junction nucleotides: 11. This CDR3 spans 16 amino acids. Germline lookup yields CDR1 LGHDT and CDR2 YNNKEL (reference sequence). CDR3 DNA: TGTGCCAGCAGCCCTTCGCCCGCGGGAGGGTGGGAGACCCAGTACTTC. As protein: CASSPSPAGGWETQYF.

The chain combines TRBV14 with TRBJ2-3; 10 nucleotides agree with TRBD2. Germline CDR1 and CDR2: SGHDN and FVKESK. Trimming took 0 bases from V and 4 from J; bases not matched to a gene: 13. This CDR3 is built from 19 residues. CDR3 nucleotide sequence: TGTGCCAGCAGCCAAGAGAAATGGACTAGCGGCGGTAGTGCAGATACGCAGTATTTT. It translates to CASSQEKWTSGGSADTQYF.

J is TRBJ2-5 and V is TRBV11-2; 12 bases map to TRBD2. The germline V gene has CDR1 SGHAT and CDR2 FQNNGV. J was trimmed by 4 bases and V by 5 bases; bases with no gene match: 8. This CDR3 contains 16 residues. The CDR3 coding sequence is TGTGCCAGCAGCCCCACTCTAGCGGGAGGGCGAGAGACCCAGTACTTC. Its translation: CASSPTLAGGRETQYF. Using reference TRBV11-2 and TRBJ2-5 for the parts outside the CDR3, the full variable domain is EAGVAQSPRYKIIEKRQSVAFWCNPISGHATLYWYQQILGQGPKLLIQFQNNGVVDDSQLPKDRFSAERLKGVDSTLKIQPAKLEDSAVYLCASSPTLAGGRETQYFGPGTRLLVL.

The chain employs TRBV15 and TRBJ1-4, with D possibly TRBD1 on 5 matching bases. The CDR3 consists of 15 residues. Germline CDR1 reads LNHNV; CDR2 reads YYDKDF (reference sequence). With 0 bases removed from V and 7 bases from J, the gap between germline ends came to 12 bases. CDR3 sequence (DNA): TGTGCCACCAGCAGAGAGAGGGGAGGAGGTGAAAAACTGTTTTTT. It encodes CATSRERGGGEKLFF. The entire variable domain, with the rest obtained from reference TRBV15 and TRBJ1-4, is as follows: DAMVIQNPRYQVTQFGKPVTLSCSQTLNHNVMYWYQQKSSQAPKLLFHYYDKDFNNEADTPDNFQSRRPNTSFCFLDIRSPGLGDTAMYLCATSRERGGGEKLFFGSGTQLSVL.

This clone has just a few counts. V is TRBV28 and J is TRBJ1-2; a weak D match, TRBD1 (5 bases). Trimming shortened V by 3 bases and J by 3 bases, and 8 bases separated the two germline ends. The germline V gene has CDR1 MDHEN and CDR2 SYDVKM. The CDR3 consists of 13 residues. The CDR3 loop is CASSFIRDYGYTF. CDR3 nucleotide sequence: TGTGCCAGCAGTTTTATCAGGGACTATGGCTACACCTTC.

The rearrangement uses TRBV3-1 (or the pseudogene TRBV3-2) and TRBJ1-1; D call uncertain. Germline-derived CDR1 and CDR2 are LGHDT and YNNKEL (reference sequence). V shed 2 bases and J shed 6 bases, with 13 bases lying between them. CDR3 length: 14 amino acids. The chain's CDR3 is CASSQSDSGPEAFF. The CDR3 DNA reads TGTGCCAGCAGCCAATCCGATTCAGGTCCTGAAGCTTTCTTT.

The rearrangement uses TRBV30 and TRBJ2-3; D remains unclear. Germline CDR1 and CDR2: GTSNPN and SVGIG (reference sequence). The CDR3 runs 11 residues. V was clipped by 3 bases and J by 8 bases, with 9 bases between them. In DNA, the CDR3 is TGTGCCTGGAGGGTAGCTGGTACGCAGTATTTT. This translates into CAWRVAGTQYF.

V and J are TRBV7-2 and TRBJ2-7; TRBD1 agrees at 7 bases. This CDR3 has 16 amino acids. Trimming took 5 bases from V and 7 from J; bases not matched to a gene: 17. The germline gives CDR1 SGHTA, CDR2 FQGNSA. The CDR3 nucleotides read TGTGCCAGCAGCCCCCGGGTCACGTTAAGGGGGCGGGAGCAGTACTTC. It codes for CASSPRVTLRGREQYF. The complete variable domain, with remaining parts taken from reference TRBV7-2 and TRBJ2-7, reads GAGVSQSPSNKVTEKGKDVELRCDPISGHTALYWYRQSLGQGLEFLIYFQGNSAPDKSGLPSDRFSAERTGGSVSTLTIQRTQQEDSAVYLCASSPRVTLRGREQYFGPGTRLTVT.

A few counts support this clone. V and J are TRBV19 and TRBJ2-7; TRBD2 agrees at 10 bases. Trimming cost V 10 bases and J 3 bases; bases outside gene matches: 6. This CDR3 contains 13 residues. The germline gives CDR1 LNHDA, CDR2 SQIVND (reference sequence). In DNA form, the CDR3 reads TGTGCCACAAGACTAGCGGGTAACTACGAGCAGTACTTC. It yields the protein CATRLAGNYEQYF.

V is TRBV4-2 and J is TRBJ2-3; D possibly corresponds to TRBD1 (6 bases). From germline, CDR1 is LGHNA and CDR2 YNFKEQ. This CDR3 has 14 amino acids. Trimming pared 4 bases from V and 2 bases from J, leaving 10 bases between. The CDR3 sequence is CASSLGQATDTQYF. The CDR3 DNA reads TGTGCCAGCAGCCTGGGACAAGCCACAGATACGCAGTATTTT.

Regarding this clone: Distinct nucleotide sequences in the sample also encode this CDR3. In nucleotides, the CDR3 is TGTGCCAGCAGTCTGCGTGACAGTAACTATGGCTACACCTTC. Translation: CASSLRDSNYGYTF. The V gene is TRBV27, the J gene TRBJ1-2; D might be TRBD1 (5 bases). Germline-derived CDR1 and CDR2 are MNHEY and SMNVEV (reference sequence). This CDR3 is 14 amino acids long. V was cut by 5 bases and J by 1 base, with 11 bases left in between.

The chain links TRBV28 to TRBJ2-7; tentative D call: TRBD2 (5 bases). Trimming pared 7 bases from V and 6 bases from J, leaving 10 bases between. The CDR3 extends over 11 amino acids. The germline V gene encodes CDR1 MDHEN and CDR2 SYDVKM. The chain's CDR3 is CASNGNSEQYF. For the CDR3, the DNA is TGTGCCAGCAACGGGAACAGCGAGCAGTACTTC.

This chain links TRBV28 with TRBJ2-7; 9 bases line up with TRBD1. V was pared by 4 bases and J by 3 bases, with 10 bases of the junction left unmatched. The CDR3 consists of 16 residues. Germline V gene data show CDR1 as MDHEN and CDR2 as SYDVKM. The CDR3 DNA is TGTGCCAGCAGTTCCCCCGGGACAGGGCTCGACTACGAGCAGTACTTC. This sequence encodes CASSSPGTGLDYEQYF. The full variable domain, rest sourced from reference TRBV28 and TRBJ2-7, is DVKVTQSSRYLVKRTGEKVFLECVQDMDHENMFWYRQDPGLGLRLIYFSYDVKMKEKGDIPEGYSVSREKKERFSLILESASTNQTSMYLCASSSPGTGLDYEQYFGPGTRLTVT.

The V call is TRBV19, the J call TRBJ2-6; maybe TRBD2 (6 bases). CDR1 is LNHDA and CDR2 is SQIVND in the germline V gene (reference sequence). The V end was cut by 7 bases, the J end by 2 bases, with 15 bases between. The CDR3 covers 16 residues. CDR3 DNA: TGTGCCAGTACGGCGGGGTCCACCCCTGGGGCCAACGTCCTGACTTTC. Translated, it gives CASTAGSTPGANVLTF.

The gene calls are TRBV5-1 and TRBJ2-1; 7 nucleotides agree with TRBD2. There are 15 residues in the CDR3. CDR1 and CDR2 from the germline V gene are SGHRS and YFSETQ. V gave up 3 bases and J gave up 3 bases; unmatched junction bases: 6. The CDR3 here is CASSSVAGRYNEQFF. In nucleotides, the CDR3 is TGCGCCAGCAGCTCCGTAGCGGGCCGCTACAATGAGCAGTTCTTC.

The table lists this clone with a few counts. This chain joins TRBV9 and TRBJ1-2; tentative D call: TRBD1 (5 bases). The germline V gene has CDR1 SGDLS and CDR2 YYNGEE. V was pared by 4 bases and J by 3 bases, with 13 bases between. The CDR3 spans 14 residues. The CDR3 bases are TGTGCCAGCAGCCCCTGGGGGGGAGACTATGGCTACACCTTC. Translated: CASSPWGGDYGYTF.

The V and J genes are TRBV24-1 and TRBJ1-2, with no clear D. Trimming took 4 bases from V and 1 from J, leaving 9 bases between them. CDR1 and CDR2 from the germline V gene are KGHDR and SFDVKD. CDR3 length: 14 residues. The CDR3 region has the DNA TGTGCCACCAGTGACCGGGTGGATAACTATGGCTACACCTTC. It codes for CATSDRVDNYGYTF.

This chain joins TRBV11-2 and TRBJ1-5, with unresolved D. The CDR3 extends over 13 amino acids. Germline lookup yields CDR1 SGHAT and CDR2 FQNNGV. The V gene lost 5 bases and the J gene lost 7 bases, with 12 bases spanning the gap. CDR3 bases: TGTGCCAGCAGCCAAGCGATTCGACAGCCCCAGCATTTT. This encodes CASSQAIRQPQHF.

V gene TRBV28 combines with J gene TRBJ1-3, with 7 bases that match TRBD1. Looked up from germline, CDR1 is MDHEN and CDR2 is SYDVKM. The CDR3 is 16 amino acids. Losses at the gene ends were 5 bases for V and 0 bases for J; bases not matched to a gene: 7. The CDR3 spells CASSQGQLLSGNTIYF. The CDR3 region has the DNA TGTGCCAGCAGTCAGGGACAGCTCCTCTCTGGAAACACCATATATTTT.

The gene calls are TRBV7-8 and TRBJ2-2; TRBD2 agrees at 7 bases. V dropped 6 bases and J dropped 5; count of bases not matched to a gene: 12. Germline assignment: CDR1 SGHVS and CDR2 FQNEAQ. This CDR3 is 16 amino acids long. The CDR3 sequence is CASSLSRWGGTGELFF. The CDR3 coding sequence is TGTGCCAGCAGTTTAAGTCGGTGGGGGGGGACCGGGGAGCTGTTTTTT.

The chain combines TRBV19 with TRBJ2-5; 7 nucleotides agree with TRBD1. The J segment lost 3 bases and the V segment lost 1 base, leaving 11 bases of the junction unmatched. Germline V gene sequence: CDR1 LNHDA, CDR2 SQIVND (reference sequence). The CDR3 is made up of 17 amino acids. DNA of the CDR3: TGTGCCAGTAGTATAGGGCCCGGGACAGCCAAAGAAGAGACCCAGTACTTC. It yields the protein CASSIGPGTAKEETQYF. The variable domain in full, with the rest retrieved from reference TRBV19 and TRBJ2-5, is DGGITQSPKYLFRKEGQNVTLSCEQNLNHDAMYWYRQDPGQGLRLIYYSQIVNDFQKGDIAEGYSVSREKKESFPLTVTSAQKNPTAFYLCASSIGPGTAKEETQYFGPGTRLLVL.

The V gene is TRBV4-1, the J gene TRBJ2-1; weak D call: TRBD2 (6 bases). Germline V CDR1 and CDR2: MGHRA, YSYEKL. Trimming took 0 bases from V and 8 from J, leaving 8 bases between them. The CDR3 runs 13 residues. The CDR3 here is CASSQDPGDEQFF. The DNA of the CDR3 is TGCGCCAGCAGCCAAGATCCGGGGGATGAGCAGTTCTTC.

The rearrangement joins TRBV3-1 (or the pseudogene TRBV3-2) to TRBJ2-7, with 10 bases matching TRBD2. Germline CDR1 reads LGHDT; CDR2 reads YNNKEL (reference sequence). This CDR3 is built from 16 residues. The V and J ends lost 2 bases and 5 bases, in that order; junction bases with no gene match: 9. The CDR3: CASSQSAAGGPHEQYF. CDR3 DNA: TGTGCCAGCAGCCAAAGTGCAGCGGGAGGGCCCCACGAGCAGTACTTC.

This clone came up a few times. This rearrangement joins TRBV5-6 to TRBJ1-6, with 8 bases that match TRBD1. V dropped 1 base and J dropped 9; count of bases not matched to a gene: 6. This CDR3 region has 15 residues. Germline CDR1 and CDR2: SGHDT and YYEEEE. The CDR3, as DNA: TGTGCCAGCAGCTTGTGGGACAGGTCGGGTTCACCCCTCCACTTT. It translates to CASSLWDRSGSPLHF.

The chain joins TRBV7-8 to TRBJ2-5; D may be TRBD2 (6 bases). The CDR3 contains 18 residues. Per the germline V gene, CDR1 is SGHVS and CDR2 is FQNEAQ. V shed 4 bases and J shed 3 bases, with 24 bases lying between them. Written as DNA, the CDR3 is TGTGCCAGCAGCTCGGCGGCGGACGGGGGTGGTTTTGAAGAGACCCAGTACTTC. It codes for CASSSAADGGGFEETQYF. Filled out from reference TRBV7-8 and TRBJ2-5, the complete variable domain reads GAGVSQSPRYKVAKRGQDVALRCDPISGHVSLFWYQQALGQGPEFLTYFQNEAQLDKSGLPSDRFFAERPEGSVSTLKIQRTQQEDSAVYLCASSSAADGGGFEETQYFGPGTRLLVL.